This TCR beta chain is from a study of graft-versus-host responses after intestinal transplantation. Across the study: Recipients across the board were started on anti-thymocyte globulin induction, then kept on tacrolimus and steroids for around three years. The study's findings and limits: Peak circulating GvH clone levels were associated with early post-transplant HvG declines.

Trimming took off 5 bases at V and 5 bases at J, with 13 bases between the two ends. The CDR3 consists of 14 residues. Looked up from germline, CDR1 is SEHNR and CDR2 is FQNEAQ (reference sequence). Repertoires were generated with immunoSEQ multiplex PCR, while TCRdb's copy carries only in-frame clones and drops some. The sample lists about 110,000 clones; more than 90% were seen once. A word on this clone: What it binds is not known.

This TCR came from a human donor who was the organ donor for an intestinal transplant. V usage is TRBV7-9 and J usage is TRBJ2-1; D not resolved. Source: unstimulated CD4+ T cells sorted from spleen or lymph node cells, taken before transplant. The CDR3: CASSLLPLNNEQFF. Here the CDR3 DNA reads TGTGCCAGCAGCCTCCTCCCACTCAACAATGAGCAGTTCTTC.